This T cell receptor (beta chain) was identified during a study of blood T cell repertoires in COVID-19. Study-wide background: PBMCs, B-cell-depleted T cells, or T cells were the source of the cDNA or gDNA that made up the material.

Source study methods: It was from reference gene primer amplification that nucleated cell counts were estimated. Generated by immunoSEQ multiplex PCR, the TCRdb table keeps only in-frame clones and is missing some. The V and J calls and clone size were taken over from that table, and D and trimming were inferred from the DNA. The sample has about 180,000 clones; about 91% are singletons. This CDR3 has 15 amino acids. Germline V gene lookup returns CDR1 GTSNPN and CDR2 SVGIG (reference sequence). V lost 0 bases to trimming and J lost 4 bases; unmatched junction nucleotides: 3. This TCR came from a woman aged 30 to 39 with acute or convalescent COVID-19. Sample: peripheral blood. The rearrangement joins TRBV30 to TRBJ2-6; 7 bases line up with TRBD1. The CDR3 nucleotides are TGTGCCTGGAGTGTCGAGACAGGGGGGGCCAACGTCCTGACTTTC. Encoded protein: CAWSVETGGANVLTF.